This T cell receptor (beta chain) comes out of a study of cytomegalovirus exposure and HLA in healthy donors. Whole-study findings and limits: Accurate prediction of most subjects' HLA-A and HLA-B alleles from TCR beta sequences was reported. V- and J-gene trimming of TCR beta was linked (in a later analysis) to a missense DCLRE1C variant. Analyzed later, association rates of TCRs varied across HLA loci, with DRB1 most and HLA-C fewest.

Germline assignment: CDR1 PRHDT and CDR2 FYEKMQ (reference sequence). V lost 5 bases to trimming and J lost 0 bases; unmatched junction nucleotides: 6. This CDR3 has 16 residues. The PCR had 60 Vbeta and 13 Jbeta primers. Original methodology: Per a later analysis, the number of unique TCR beta chains was some 75 million, of which 9 million to 14 million were shared. The data were produced by immunoSEQ multiplex PCR, yet TCRdb's version contains in-frame clones alone and is incomplete. The V and J calls and the clone size are those of that table, but D and trimming were determined from the DNA. The sample has roughly 140,000 clones; around 80% are singletons. Details on this clone: The antigen remains undetermined.

The sample consisted of PBMCs. This TCR came from a boy younger than 10 in good health and CMV-seronegative. V usage is TRBV13 and J usage is TRBJ2-1; TRBD2 matches 8 bases. CDR3 sequence reads: CASSPSGGASYNEQFF. The CDR3 DNA reads TGTGCCAGCAGCCCATCCGGGGGGGCCTCCTACAATGAGCAGTTCTTC. Full variable domain (missing parts from reference TRBV13 and TRBJ2-1): AAGVIQSPRHLIKEKRETATLKCYPIPRHDTVYWYQQGPGQDPQFLISFYEKMQSDKGSIPDRFSAQQFSDYHSELNMSSLELGDSALYFCASSPSGGASYNEQFFGPGTRLTVL.